The 2 T cell receptor beta chains below come from one sample, sequenced in a study of post-analysis software for immune sequencing data. Study-wide findings and caveats: TRBV5-6, TRBV5-1 and TRBV20-1 were among four to six TRBV segments more frequent in patients than controls.

For these TCRs, the target antigens are not known. Carried by the TCR beta cDNA libraries were unique molecular identifiers. MiXCR, run by TCRdb on the PCR reads, gives a single entry per CDR3 protein. This table has about 170,000 distinct CDR3 sequences, around 28% appearing once. The sequenced material came from blood. The origin of the receptors is a girl between 5 and 17 years old with multiple sclerosis.

The genes are TRBV29-1 and TRBJ2-5; no definite D call. Germline assignment: CDR1 SQVTM and CDR2 ANQGSEA. The CDR3 has 12 residues. Trimming cost V 2 bases and J 1 base, with 5 bases left between them. Here the CDR3 reads CSVEHLQETQYF. CDR3 coding DNA: TGCAGCGTTGAACACCTCCAAGAGACCCAGTACTTC.

The V and J genes are TRBV7-2 and TRBJ1-3; D is possibly TRBD1 (5 bases). The CDR3 has 15 amino acids. V lost 2 bases to trimming and J lost 2 bases, with 10 bases between them. Looked up from germline, CDR1 is SGHTA and CDR2 is FQGNSA. The CDR3 spells CASSLQAGTGNTIYF. CDR3 nucleotide sequence: TGTGCCAGCAGCTTACAGGCAGGGACTGGAAACACCATATATTTT.